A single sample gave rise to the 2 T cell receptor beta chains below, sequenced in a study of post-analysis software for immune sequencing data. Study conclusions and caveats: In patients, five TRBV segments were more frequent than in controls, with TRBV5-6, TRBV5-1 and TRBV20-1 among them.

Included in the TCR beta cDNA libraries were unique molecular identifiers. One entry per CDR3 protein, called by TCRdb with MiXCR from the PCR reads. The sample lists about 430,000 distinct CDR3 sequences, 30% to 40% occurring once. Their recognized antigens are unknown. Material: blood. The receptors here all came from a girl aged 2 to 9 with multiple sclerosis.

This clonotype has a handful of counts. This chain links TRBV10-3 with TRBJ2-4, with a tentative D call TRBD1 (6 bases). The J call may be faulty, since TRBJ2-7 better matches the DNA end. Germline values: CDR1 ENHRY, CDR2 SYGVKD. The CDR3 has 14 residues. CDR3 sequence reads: CAISAQGMFNEQYF. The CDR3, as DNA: TGTGCCATCAGTGCCCAGGGGATGTTCAACGAGCAGTACTTC.

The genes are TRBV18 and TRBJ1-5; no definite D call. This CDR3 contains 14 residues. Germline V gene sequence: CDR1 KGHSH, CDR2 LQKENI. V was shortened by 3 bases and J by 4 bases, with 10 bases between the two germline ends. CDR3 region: CASSPRPLNQPQHF. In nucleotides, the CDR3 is TGTGCCAGCTCACCTAGGCCGCTGAATCAGCCCCAGCATTTT.